Listed below are T cell receptor beta chains from one sample, sequenced in a study of blood T cell repertoires in COVID-19. Profiled with immunoSEQ multiplex PCR; TCRdb holds only in-frame clones, not every one. Of under 300,000 clones listed, nearly 90% are singletons. The specimen sequenced was peripheral blood. These receptors were taken from a woman in her forties who had recovered from COVID-19. Both conserved end residues are part of each CDR3.

>TRBV7-2|TRBJ1-4
CASSLLSGGANEKLFF
>TRBV5-1|TRBJ2-2
CASSFGWVRGPNTGELFF
>TRBV7-2|TRBJ1-5
CASSRQGDQPQHF
>TRBV11-3|TRBJ2-5
CASSLLRRVAGGRQETQYF
>TRBV3-1/TRBV3-2|TRBJ1-2
CASSQLLSGYTF
>TRBV28|TRBJ1-3
CASSRPGGTSGNTIYF
>TRBV29-1|TRBJ2-3
CSVEDPGGTSGRAPTDTQYF
>TRBV5-6|TRBJ1-4
CASSIRLTATNEKLFF
>TRBV9|TRBJ2-5
CASSAGLAGGKGETQYF
>TRBV20-1|TRBJ2-1
CSASVLDGNEQFF
>TRBV3-1/TRBV3-2|TRBJ2-2
CASSPNWGQDEGTGELFF
>TRBV6-2/TRBV6-3|TRBJ2-2
CASSYSRVGTGELFF
>TRBV18|TRBJ1-1
CASSLPGLTEAFF
>TRBV19|TRBJ1-5
CASRNMRDRNQPQHF
>TRBV7-2|TRBJ1-6
CASSLGGTGTGNSPLHF
>TRBV5-6|TRBJ2-1
CASSSARRGHEQFF
>TRBV5-6|TRBJ2-7
CASSPVTGVAGAFNDEQYF
>TRBV6-5|TRBJ2-1
CAAHRGQNINEQFF
>TRBV18|TRBJ1-2
CASSPLSGQGNYGYTF
>TRBV2|TRBJ2-7
CASTRQGFNSYEQYF